This T cell receptor beta chain was identified in a study of cytomegalovirus exposure and HLA in healthy donors. Overall study findings and caveats: Most TCR sequences showed up rarely, but some public TCRs showed up in many donors. Later analysis associated a missense DCLRE1C variant with TCR beta V- and J-gene trimming. Immune exposure data for these donors was limited to CMV serostatus. A later examination showed that TCR association rates differed by HLA locus, with DRB1 most and HLA-C fewest.

The PCR ran on 60 Vbeta and 13 Jbeta primers. Here immunoSEQ multiplex PCR was the method, and the copy in TCRdb shows in-frame clones only, minus some. Here the sample spans about 120,000 clones, 60% to 80% being singletons. The sample holds a few counts of this clone. Its antigen is undetermined. Sequencing input: PBMCs. The TCR comes from a human donor in good health.

The CDR3, as DNA: TGTGCCTGGGGGGTTAAAAGCGGGACCACAGATACGCAGTATTTT. Encoded protein: CAWGVKSGTTDTQYF. The chain combines TRBV30 with TRBJ2-3; 7 bases align to TRBD2. The CDR3 spans 15 residues. The junction had 10 bases not matched to a gene; V was cut back by 5 bases and J by 2 bases. Germline loops: CDR1 GTSNPN, CDR2 SVGIG (reference sequence).